This TCR beta chain was observed in a study of graft-versus-host responses after intestinal transplantation. On the study more broadly: Multivisceral, liver-intestinal, or isolated intestinal transplants were given to recipients. All recipients were given anti-thymocyte globulin induction, and tacrolimus and steroids were then administered for around three years. Study findings and constraints: Some GvH clones appeared in ileal mucosa or blood before recipient bone marrow.

TCRdb keeps only in-frame clones here, not all; method: immunoSEQ multiplex PCR. The sample yields approximately 70,000 clones, around nine tenths seen once. Trimming cost V 6 bases and J 2 bases; bases outside gene matches: 3. Germline values: CDR1 MNHNS, CDR2 SASEGT. The CDR3 runs to 13 residues. Marrow sampled after transplant originated from the posterior iliac crest or another site. On this clone: The antigen is unknown. Different DNA sequences within this sample yield the same CDR3.

The J gene is TRBJ1-2, the V gene TRBV6-1; 7 bases agree with TRBD1. The sample in question was bone marrow, obtained around 730 days after intestinal transplantation. The clonotype was recovered from a human patient who received an intestinal transplant, so some T cells may come from the graft donor. This CDR3 reads CASSETGNYGYTF. CDR3 DNA sequence: TGTGCCAGCAGCGAGACAGGGAACTATGGCTACACCTTC.